This passage covers 9 T cell receptor beta chains from one sample sequenced in a study of T cells in Graves' hyperthyroidism and ophthalmopathy. The CDR3 regions of TCR beta were amplified from RNA transcripts. First-round RT-PCR of the TCR CDR3 relied on the HTBI primer set. Via MiXCR, TCRdb re-called the multiplex PCR reads, giving one row per CDR3 protein. The sample lists more than 550,000 distinct CDR3 sequences, 17% occurring once. Specimen: blood. These receptors were collected from a man between 45 and 60 years old with Graves' hyperthyroidism.

The chain uses TRBV28 and TRBJ2-1; TRBD2 is a possible D gene (6 bases). The CDR3 covers 13 residues. Germline-derived CDR1 and CDR2 are MDHEN and SYDVKM. Trimming took 6 bases from V and 11 from J, leaving 17 bases between them. CDR3 sequence (DNA): TGTGCCAGCAGAACCCCTAGCGAGCAAAAGCAGTTCTTC. The encoded protein is CASRTPSEQKQFF.

Written as DNA, the CDR3 is TGTGCCAGCTCACGAAGGGGCAGGGCGAACACTGAAGCTTTCTTT. This encodes CASSRRGRANTEAFF. This sequence joins TRBV18 and TRBJ1-1; D may be TRBD1 (5 bases). The CDR3 consists of 15 residues. Deletions cut 4 bases from V and 1 base from J, with 13 bases between. Germline CDR1 and CDR2: KGHSH and LQKENI.

The V call is TRBV6-5, the J call TRBJ1-4; TRBD1 might be the D (5 bases). CDR1 is MNHEY, CDR2 SVGAGI, per germline. The CDR3 is made up of 15 amino acids. V lost 0 bases to trimming and J lost 8 bases, with 13 bases between them. The CDR3 protein is CASSYSTFGGEKLFF. The CDR3 nucleotides are TGTGCCAGCAGTTACTCGACTTTCGGGGGAGAAAAACTGTTTTTT.

This clonotype was observed at least ten times. The rearrangement joins TRBV27 to TRBJ2-7; a possible D gene is TRBD1 (6 bases). Looked up from germline, CDR1 is MNHEY and CDR2 is SMNVEV (reference sequence). Trimming shortened V by 8 bases and J by 2 bases, and 10 bases separated the two germline ends. The CDR3 has 12 amino acids. CDR3 sequence reads: CASGQHPYEQYF. DNA of the CDR3: TGTGCCAGCGGACAGCATCCCTACGAGCAGTACTTC.

The sample holds a few counts of this clonotype. The chain uses TRBV29-1 and TRBJ2-3; 11 nucleotides agree with TRBD2. There are 16 residues in the CDR3. Germline trimming cut 6 bases from V and 2 bases from J; bases unmatched to any gene: 10. CDR1 is SQVTM, CDR2 ANQGSEA, per germline. The CDR3 coding sequence is TGCAGCGTGAGTTCGGGACTAGCGGATCCCACAGATACGCAGTATTTT. Protein product: CSVSSGLADPTDTQYF.

On this clonotype itself: A much larger clone differs from this one at a single base, so this may be a read error. The chain employs TRBV28 and TRBJ1-2, with 9 nucleotides matching TRBD1. The trim removed 6 bases at V and 4 bases at J, leaving 9 bases unmatched. Per germline, CDR1 MDHEN and CDR2 SYDVKM. The CDR3 extends over 15 amino acids. The CDR3 spells CASRSVRTGAYGYTF. Here the CDR3 DNA reads TGTGCCAGCAGGTCCGTTCGGACAGGGGCCTATGGCTACACCTTC.

The chain couples TRBV19 to TRBJ2-1; 8 bases fit TRBD2. The junction had 7 bases not matched to a gene; V was cut back by 4 bases and J by 5 bases. The CDR3 is 15 residues long. Germline loops: CDR1 LNHDA, CDR2 SQIVND (reference sequence). The CDR3 region has the DNA TGTGCCAGTAGTAATGGACTAGCTCCTGACAATGAGCAGTTCTTC. Protein: CASSNGLAPDNEQFF. Looking up the rest from reference TRBV19 and TRBJ2-1 gives the full variable domain: DGGITQSPKYLFRKEGQNVTLSCEQNLNHDAMYWYRQDPGQGLRLIYYSQIVNDFQKGDIAEGYSVSREKKESFPLTVTSAQKNPTAFYLCASSNGLAPDNEQFFGPGTRLTVL.

This chain connects TRBV19 to TRBJ2-2; TRBD2 matches at 11 bases. The CDR3 loop spans 17 amino acids. Germline lookup yields CDR1 LNHDA and CDR2 SQIVND (reference sequence). The V segment lost 6 bases and the J segment 1 base; nucleotides outside the gene matches: 7. CDR3 sequence (DNA): TGTGCCAGTAGGATGCCGGGACTAGCGGAGAACACCGGGGAGCTGTTTTTT. Protein: CASRMPGLAENTGELFF.

Many counts were recorded for this clonotype. The rearrangement joins TRBV2 to TRBJ1-1; TRBD1 matches 12 bases. The CDR3 length is 15 residues. The germline V gene has CDR1 SNHLY and CDR2 FYNNEI. After removal of 3 bases from V and 11 bases from J, the junction contained 10 bases not matched to a gene. CDR3 nucleotide sequence: TGTGCCAGCAGTGATGGGACAGGGGGCCTGGGTCGGGCTTTCTTT. It yields the protein CASSDGTGGLGRAFF.